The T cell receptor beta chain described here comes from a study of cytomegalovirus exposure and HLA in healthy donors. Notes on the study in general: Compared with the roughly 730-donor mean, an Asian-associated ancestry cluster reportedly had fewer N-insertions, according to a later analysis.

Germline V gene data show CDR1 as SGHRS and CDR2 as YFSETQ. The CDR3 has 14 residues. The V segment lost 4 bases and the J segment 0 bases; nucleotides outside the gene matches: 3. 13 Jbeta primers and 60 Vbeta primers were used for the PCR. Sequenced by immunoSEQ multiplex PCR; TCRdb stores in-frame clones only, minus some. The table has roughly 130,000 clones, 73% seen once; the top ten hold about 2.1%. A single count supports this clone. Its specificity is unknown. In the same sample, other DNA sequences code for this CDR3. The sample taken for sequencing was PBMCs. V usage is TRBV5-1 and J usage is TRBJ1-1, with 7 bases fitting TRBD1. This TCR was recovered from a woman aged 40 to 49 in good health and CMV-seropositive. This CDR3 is CASSLTGVNTEAFF. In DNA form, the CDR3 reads TGCGCCAGCAGCCTAACAGGGGTGAACACTGAAGCTTTCTTT.